The rows below give T cell receptor beta chains drawn from one sample of a study of human CD8 memory T cell subsets. One entry per CDR3 protein, without DNA, is what TCRdb gives after re-calling the 5' RACE reads. With 10,000 to 15,000 distinct CDR3 sequences in the sample, the ten largest clones hold 14%. Sample: CD8+ T cells from PBMCs. These receptors were obtained from a human donor in good health. CDR3s include the opening cysteine and the closing phenylalanine or tryptophan.

j_call v_call cdr3_aa
TRBJ2-3 TRBV15 CATSTWEGQDTQYF
TRBJ2-3 TRBV7-8 CASSFVAGGADTQYF
TRBJ1-6 TRBV6-2/TRBV6-3 CASSMTRTLSYNSPLHF
TRBJ2-1 TRBV11-2 CASSLAPRLAGSLGNNEQFF
TRBJ1-5 TRBV2 CASNRGRAGQPQHF
TRBJ2-7 TRBV29-1 CSVEGLDGGYEQYF
TRBJ2-3 TRBV4-3 CASSQGLEGDTQYF
TRBJ2-5 TRBV7-3 CASSLDVGETQYF
TRBJ1-1 TRBV20-1 CSARDMGNVNSEAFF
TRBJ2-1 TRBV7-6 CASSRTEYNEQFF
TRBJ1-5 TRBV28 CASSLPRDNNQPQHF
TRBJ1-5 TRBV27 CASSQQGWGNQPQHF
TRBJ2-7 TRBV11-3 CASSLSGGEQYF
TRBJ1-1 TRBV3-1 CASKPGVSDEAFF
TRBJ1-5 TRBV6-5 CASSLQANSNQPQHF
TRBJ2-5 TRBV5-6 CASSGLGPRDRGKETQYF
TRBJ2-7 TRBV7-2 CASSLAEGSYEQYF